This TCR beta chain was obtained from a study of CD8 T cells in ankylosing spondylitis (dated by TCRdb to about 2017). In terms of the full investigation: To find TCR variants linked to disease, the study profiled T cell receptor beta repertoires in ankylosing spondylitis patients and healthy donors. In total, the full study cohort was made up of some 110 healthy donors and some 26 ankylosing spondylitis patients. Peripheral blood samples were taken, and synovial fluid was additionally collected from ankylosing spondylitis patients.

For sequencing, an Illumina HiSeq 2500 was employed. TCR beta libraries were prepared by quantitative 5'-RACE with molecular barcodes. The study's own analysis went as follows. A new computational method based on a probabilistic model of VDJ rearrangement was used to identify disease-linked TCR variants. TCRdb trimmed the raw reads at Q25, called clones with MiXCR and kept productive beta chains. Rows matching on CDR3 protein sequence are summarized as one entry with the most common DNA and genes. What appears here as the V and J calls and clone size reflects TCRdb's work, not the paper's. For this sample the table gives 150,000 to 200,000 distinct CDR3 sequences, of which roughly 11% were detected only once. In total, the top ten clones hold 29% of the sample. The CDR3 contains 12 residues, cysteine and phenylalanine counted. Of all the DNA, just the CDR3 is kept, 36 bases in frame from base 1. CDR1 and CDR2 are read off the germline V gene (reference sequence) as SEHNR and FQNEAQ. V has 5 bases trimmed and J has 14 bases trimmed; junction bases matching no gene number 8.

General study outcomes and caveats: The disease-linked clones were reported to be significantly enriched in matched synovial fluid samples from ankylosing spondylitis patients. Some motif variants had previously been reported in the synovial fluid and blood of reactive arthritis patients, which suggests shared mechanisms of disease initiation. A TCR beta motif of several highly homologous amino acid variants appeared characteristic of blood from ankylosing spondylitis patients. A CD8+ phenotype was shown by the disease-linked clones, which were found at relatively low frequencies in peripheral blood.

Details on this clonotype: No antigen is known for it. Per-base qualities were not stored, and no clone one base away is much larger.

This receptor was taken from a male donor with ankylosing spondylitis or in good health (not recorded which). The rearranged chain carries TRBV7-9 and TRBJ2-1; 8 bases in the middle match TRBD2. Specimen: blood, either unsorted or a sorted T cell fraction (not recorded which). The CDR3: CASSASATSEFF. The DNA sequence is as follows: TGTGCCAGCAGCGCTAGCGCGACTAGCGAGTTCTTC. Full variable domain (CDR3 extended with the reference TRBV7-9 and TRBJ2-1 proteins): DTGVSQNPRHKITKRGQNVTFRCDPISEHNRLYWYRQTLGQGPEFLTYFQNEAQLEKSRLLSDRFSAERPKGSFSTLEIQRTEQGDSAMYLCASSASATSEFFGPGTRLTVL.